Sequencing of this T cell receptor (beta chain) was carried out in a study of regulatory T cells in long-lasting Graves disease. Study-level results: Repertoires from persistent disease leaned toward TRBV28, TRBJ1-2 and TRBJ2-5.

According to the study, TCR beta libraries were built with iRepertoire HTBI primers and CDR3-region Arm-PCR. TCRdb re-derived calls from the multiplex PCR reads in MiXCR, one entry per CDR3 protein. The table shows fewer than 500,000 distinct CDR3 sequences, with around 15% occurring only once. Trimming cost V 4 bases and J 1 base; bases outside gene matches: 11. Germline CDR1 PRHDT, CDR2 FYEKMQ (reference sequence). The CDR3 is made up of 20 amino acids. Worth noting for this clonotype: Its target is not known.

Time point of the sample: newly diagnosed GD, antithyroid drugs for less than 3 months. Scientists built the TCR library using RNA that was extracted from PBMCs. This sample was also put to use in a study of T cells in Graves' hyperthyroidism and ophthalmopathy.

The specimen was peripheral blood mononuclear cells (PBMCs), collected at new diagnosis, from a patient treated with antithyroid drugs. The J gene is TRBJ2-1, the V gene TRBV13; the match to TRBD2 covers 15 bases. The sequence was obtained from a man between 35 and 55 years old with Graves disease. In DNA form, the CDR3 reads TGTGCCAGCAGCTCAGAGGGACTAGCGGGAGGAAGGCAATCCTACAATGAGCAGTTCTTC. Translating it yields CASSSEGLAGGRQSYNEQFF.